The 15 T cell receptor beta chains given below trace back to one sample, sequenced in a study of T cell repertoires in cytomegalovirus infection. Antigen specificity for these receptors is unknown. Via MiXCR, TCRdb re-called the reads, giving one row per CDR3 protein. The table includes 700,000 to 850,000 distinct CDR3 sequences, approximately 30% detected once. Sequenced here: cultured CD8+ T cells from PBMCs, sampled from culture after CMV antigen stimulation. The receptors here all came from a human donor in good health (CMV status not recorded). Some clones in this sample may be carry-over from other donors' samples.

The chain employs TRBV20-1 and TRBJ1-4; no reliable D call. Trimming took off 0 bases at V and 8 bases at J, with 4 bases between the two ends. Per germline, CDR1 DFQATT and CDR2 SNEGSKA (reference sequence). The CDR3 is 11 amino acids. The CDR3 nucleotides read TGCAGTGCTAGAGATGGGGAAAAACTGTTTTTT. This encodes CSARDGEKLFF.

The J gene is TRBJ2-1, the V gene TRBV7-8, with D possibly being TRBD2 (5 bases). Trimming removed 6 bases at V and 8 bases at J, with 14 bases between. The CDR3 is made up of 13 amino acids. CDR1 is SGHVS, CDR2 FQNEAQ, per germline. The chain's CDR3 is CASRRVPSDEQFF. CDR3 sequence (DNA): TGTGCCAGCAGGAGGGTTCCCTCCGATGAGCAGTTCTTC. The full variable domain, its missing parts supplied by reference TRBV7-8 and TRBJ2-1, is GAGVSQSPRYKVAKRGQDVALRCDPISGHVSLFWYQQALGQGPEFLTYFQNEAQLDKSGLPSDRFFAERPEGSVSTLKIQRTQQEDSAVYLCASRRVPSDEQFFGPGTRLTVL.

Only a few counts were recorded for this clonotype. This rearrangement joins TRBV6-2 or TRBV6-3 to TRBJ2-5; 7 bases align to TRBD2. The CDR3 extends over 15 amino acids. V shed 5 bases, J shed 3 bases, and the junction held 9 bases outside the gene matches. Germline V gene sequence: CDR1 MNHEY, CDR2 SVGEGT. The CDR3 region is CASSAIQRDEETQYF. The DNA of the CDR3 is TGTGCCAGCAGTGCCATCCAGCGGGATGAAGAGACCCAGTACTTC.

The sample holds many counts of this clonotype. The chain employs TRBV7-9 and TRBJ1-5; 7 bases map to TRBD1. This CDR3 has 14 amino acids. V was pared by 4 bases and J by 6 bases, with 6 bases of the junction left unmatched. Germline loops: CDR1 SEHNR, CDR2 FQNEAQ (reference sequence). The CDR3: CASSSRGAGQPQHF. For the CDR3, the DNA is TGTGCCAGCAGCTCCAGGGGGGCGGGTCAGCCCCAGCATTTT.

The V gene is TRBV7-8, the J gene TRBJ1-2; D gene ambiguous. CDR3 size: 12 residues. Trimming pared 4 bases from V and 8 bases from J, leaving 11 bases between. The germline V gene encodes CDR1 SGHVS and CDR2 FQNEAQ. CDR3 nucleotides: TGTGCCAGCAGCTCCCAACCGGGGGGCTACACCTTC. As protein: CASSSQPGGYTF. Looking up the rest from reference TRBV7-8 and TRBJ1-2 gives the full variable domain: GAGVSQSPRYKVAKRGQDVALRCDPISGHVSLFWYQQALGQGPEFLTYFQNEAQLDKSGLPSDRFFAERPEGSVSTLKIQRTQQEDSAVYLCASSSQPGGYTFGSGTRLTVV.

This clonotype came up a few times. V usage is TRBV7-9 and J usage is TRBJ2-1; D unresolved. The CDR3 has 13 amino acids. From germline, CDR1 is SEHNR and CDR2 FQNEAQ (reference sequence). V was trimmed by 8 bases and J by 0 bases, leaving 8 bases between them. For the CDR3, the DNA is TGTGCCAGCCAGCCTTTCTCCTACAATGAGCAGTTCTTC. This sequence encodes CASQPFSYNEQFF.

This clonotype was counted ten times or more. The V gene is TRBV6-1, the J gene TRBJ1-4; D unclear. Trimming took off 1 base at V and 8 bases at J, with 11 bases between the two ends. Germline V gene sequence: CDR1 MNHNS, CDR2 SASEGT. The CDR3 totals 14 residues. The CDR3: CASSEGVTEEKLFF. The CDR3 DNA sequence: TGTGCCAGCAGTGAAGGAGTAACGGAGGAAAAACTGTTTTTT.

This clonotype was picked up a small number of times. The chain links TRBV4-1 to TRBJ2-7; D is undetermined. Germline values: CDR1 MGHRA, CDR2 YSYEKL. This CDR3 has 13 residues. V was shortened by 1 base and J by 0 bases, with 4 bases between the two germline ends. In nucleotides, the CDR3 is TGCGCCAGCAGCCAAGGATACTCCTACGAGCAGTACTTC. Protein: CASSQGYSYEQYF.

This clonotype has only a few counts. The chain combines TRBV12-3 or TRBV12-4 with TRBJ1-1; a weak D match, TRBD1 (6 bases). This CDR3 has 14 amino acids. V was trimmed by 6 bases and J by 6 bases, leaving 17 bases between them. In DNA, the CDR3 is TGTGCCAGCAGCTATAATACAGGGAGCGCTGAAGCTTTCTTT. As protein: CASSYNTGSAEAFF.

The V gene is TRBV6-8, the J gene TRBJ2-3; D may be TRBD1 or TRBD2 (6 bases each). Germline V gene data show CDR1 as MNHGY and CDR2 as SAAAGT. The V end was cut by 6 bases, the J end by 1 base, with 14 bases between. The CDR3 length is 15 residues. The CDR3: CASSRPGEGTDTQYF. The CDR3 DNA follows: TGTGCCAGCAGCCGACCAGGGGAGGGCACAGATACGCAGTATTTT.

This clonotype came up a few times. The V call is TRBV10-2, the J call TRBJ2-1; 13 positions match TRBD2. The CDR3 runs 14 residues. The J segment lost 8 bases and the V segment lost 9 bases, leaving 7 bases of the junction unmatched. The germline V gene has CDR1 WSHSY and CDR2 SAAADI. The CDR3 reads CASGTSGTLDEQFF. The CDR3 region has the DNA TGCGCCAGTGGGACTAGCGGGACATTGGATGAGCAGTTCTTC.

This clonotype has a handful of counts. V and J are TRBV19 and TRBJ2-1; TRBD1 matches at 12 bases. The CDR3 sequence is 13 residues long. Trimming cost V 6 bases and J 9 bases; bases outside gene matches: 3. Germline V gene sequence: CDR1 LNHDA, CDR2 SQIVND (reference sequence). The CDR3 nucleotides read TGTGCCAGTAGGGGACAGGGGGCTGTTGAGCAGTTCTTC. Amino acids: CASRGQGAVEQFF.

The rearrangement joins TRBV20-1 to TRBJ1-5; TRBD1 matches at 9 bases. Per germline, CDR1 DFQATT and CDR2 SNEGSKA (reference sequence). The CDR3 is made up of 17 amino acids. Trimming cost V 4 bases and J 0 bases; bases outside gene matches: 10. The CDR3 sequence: CSATWGTGPYSNQPQHF. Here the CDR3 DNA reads TGCAGTGCTACTTGGGGGACAGGGCCTTATAGCAATCAGCCCCAGCATTTT.

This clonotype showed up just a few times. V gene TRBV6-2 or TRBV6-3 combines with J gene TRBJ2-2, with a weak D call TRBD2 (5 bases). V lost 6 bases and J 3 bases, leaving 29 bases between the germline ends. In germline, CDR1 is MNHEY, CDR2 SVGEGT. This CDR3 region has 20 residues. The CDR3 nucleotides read TGTGCCAGCAGCCAGATATACGCCATTGGGAGCAAAGCACACACCGGGGAGCTGTTTTTT. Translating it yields CASSQIYAIGSKAHTGELFF.

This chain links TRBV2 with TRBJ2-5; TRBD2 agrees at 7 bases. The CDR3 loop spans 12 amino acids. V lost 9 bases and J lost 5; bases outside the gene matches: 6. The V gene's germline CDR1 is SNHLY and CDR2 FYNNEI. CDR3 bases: TGTGCCAGAGGGGCGGGGGTTGAGACCCAGTACTTC. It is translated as CARGAGVETQYF.